This TCR beta chain was observed in a study of blood T cell repertoires in COVID-19. Study-wide context: T cells, B-cell-depleted T cells, or PBMCs supplied cDNA or gDNA.

V was pared by 6 bases and J by 0 bases, with 18 bases between. CDR1 and CDR2 from the germline V gene are SQVTM and ANQGSEA. The CDR3 is 16 amino acids. In the original analysis: Reference gene primer amplification gave estimated nucleated cell counts. TCRdb keeps only in-frame clones here, not all; method: immunoSEQ multiplex PCR. V, J and clone size reflect that table, while D and trimming were determined from the DNA. The data show under 150,000 clones, 85% to 90% seen once. V is TRBV29-1 and J is TRBJ2-1, with D possibly TRBD2 on 7 matching bases. The clonotype was recovered from a woman in her thirties or forties with acute or convalescent COVID-19. Sequencing was done on a sample of peripheral blood. CDR3 amino acids: CSVGGIGGGSYNEQFF. The CDR3 coding sequence is TGCAGCGTAGGGGGGATCGGCGGGGGCTCCTACAATGAGCAGTTCTTC.